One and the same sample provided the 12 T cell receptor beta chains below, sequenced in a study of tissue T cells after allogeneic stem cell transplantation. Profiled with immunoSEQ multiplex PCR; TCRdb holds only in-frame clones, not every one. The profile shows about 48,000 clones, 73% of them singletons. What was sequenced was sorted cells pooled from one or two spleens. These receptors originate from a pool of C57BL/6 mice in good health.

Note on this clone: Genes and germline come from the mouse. CDR3 bases read: TGTGCCAGCAGTCCTTTTGCTGAGCAGTTC. This translates into CASSPFAEQF. The full CDR3 sequence reads CASSPFAEQFF. This chain joins TRBV19 and TRBJ2-1; no definite D call. With the read ending 1 residue before the CDR3 end, the germline J gene is used to fill in that end. This CDR3 has 11 residues. Germline loops: CDR1 FNHDT, CDR2 SITEND (reference sequence). Trimming took 4 bases from V and 6 from J, leaving 5 bases between them.

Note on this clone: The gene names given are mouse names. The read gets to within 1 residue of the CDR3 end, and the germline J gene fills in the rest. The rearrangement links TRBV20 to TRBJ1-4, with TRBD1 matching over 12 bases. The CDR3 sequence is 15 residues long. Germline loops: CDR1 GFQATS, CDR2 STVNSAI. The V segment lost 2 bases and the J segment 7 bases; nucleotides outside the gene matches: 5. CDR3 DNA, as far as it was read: TGTGGTGCTAGGTCCGGGACAGGGGGCGGCGAAAGATTATTT. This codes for CGARSGTGGGERLF. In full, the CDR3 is CGARSGTGGGERLFF.

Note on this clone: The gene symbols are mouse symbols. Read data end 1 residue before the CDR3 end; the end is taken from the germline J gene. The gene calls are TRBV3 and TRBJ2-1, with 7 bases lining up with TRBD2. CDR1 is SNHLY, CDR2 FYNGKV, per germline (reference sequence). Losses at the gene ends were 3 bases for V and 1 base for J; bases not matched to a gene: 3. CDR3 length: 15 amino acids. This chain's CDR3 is CASSFRGGNYAEQFF. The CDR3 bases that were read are TGTGCCAGCAGCTTCCGGGGGGGGAACTATGCTGAGCAGTTC.

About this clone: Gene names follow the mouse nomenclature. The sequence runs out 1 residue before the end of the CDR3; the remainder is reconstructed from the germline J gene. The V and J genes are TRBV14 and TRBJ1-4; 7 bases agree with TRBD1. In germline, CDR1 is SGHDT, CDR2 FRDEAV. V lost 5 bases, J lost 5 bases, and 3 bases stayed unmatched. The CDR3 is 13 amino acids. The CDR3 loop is CASRRDRNERLFF. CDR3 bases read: TGTGCCAGCAGAAGGGACAGAAACGAAAGATTATTT.

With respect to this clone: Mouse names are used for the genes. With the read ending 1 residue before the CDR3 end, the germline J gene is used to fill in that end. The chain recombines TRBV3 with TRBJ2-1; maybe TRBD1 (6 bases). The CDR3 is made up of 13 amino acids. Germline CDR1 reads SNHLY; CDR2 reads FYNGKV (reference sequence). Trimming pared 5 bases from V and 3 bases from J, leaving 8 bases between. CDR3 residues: CASSPQGYAEQFF. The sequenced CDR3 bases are TGTGCCAGCAGCCCACAGGGCTATGCTGAGCAGTTC.

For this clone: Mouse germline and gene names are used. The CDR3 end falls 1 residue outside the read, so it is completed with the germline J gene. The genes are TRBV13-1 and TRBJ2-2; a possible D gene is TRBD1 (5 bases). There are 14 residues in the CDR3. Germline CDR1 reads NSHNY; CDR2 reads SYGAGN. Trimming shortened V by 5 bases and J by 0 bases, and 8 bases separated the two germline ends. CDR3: CASRRQSNTGQLYF. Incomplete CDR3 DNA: TGTGCCAGCAGACGACAGTCAAACACCGGGCAGCTCTAC.

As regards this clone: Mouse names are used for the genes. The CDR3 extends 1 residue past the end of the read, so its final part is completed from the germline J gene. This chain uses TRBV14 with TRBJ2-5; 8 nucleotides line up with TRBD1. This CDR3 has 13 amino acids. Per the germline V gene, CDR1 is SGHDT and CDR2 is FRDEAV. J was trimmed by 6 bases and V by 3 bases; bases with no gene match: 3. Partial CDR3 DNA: TGTGCCAGCAGTTACAGGGGGGAGGACACCCAGTAC. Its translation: CASSYRGEDTQY. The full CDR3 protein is CASSYRGEDTQYF.

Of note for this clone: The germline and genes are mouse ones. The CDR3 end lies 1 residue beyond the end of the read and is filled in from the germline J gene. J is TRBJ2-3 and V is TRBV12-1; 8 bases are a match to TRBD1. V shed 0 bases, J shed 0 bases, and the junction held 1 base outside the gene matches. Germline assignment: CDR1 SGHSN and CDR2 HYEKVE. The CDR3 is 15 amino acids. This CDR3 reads CASSLGQGSAETLYF. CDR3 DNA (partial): TGTGCCAGCTCTCTCGGACAGGGAAGTGCAGAAACGCTGTAT.

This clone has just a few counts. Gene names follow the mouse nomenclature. The covered CDR3 bases are TGTGCCAGCAGCCGGGACTGGGCAAACACCGGGCAGCTCTAC. Translating gives CASSRDWANTGQLY. The complete CDR3 sequence is CASSRDWANTGQLYF. V gene TRBV5 combines with J gene TRBJ2-2; 9 bases align to TRBD2. The read finishes 1 residue shy of the CDR3 end, and the germline J gene is used to complete it. Germline V gene data show CDR1 as LGHNA and CDR2 as YNLKQL (reference sequence). The ends lost 4 bases at V and 0 bases at J; junction bases unmatched: 0. The CDR3 has 15 residues.

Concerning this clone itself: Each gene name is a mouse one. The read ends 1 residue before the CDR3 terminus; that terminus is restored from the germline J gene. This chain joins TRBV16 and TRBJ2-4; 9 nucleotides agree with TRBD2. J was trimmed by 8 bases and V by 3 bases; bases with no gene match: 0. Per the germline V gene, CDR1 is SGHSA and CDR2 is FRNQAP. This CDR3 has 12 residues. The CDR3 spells CASSFWGGTLYF. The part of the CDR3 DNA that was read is TGTGCAAGCAGCTTCTGGGGGGGCACCTTGTAC. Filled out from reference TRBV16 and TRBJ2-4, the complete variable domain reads NAGVIQTPRHKVTGKGQEATLWCEPISGHSAVFWYRQTIVQGLEFLTYFRNQAPIDDSGMPKERFSAQMPNQSHSTLKIQSTQPQDSAVYLCASSFWGGTLYFGAGTRLSVL.

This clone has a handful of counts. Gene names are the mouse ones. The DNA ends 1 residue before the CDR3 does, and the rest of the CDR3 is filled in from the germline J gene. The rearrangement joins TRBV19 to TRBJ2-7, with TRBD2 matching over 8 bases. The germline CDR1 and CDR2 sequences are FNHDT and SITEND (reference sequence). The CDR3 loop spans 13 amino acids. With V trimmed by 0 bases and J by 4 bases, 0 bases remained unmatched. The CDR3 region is CASSIDWGYEQYF. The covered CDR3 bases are TGTGCCAGCAGTATAGACTGGGGGTATGAACAGTAC.

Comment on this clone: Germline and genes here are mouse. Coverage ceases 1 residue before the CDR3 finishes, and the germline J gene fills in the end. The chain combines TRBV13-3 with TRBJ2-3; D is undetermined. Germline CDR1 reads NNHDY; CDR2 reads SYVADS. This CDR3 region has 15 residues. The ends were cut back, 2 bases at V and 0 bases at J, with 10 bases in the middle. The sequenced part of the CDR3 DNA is TGTGCCAGCAGTGACACAAAATATAGTGCAGAAACGCTGTAT. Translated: CASSDTKYSAETLY. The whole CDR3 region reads CASSDTKYSAETLYF.